The sequence of this T cell receptor beta chain was determined in a study of molecular identifiers for immune sequencing clone quantification. Study conclusions and caveats: Highly expanded clone sizes could be underestimated by identical TCR molecules that share a barcode.

With listed TCR primers and previously described methods, bulk TCR libraries were prepared. TCRdb ran MiXCR on the PCR reads and lists one entry per CDR3 protein. The sample holds a few hundred thousand distinct CDR3 sequences; roughly 23% are singletons and the top ten take around 0.7%. Many counts were recorded for this clonotype. No antigen is known for it. CDR3 length equals 11 residues. The germline V and J ends were trimmed by 2 bases and 8 bases, with 4 bases remaining between them. Germline CDR1 reads SEHNR; CDR2 reads FQNEAQ (reference sequence). The sample was naive CD8+ T cells from blood, with Jurkat cell RNA spiked in. Subset in this sample: FACS-sorted CD8+CD4-CCR7+CD45RA+ naive T cells. The origin of this receptor is a human donor in good health. Some libraries in this study had Jurkat cell RNA spiked in. The genes are TRBV7-9 and TRBJ2-1; no clear D gene. In DNA form, the CDR3 reads TGTGCCAGCAGCTTAATTGATGAGCAGTTCTTC. This sequence encodes CASSLIDEQFF.